The T cell receptor beta chain under discussion was sequenced for a study of blood T cell repertoires in COVID-19. The data were produced by immunoSEQ multiplex PCR, yet TCRdb's version contains in-frame clones alone and is incomplete. In the table there are 130,000 or so clones, 80% to 90% of which are singletons. V was pared by 5 bases and J by 0 bases, with 20 bases between. The CDR3 covers 18 residues. Per the germline V gene, CDR1 is MRHNA and CDR2 is SNTAGT. This clonotype originated in a man aged 40-55 years with acute or convalescent COVID-19. The rearrangement joins TRBV6-4 to TRBJ1-5; D uncertain. The sample comprised peripheral blood. The CDR3: CASSRPPGASHSNQPQHF. The DNA for the CDR3 is TGTGCCAGCAGTCGCCCGCCGGGTGCATCCCATAGCAATCAGCCCCAGCATTTT.